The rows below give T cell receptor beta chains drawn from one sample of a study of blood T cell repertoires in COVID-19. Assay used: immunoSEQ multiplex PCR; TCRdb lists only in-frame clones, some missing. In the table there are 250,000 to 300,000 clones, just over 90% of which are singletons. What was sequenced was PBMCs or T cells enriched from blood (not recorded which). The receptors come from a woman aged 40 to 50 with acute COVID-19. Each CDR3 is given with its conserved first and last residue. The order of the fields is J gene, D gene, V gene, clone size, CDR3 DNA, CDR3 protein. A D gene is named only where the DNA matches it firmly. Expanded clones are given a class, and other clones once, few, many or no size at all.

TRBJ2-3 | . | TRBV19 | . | TGTGCCAGTAGAAAAGAGGGTGGCGGGACAGATACGCAGTATTTT | CASRKEGGGTDTQYF
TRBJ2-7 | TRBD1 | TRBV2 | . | TGTGCCAGCAAACGGGACAGGGGCTTCGATGAGCAGTACTTC | CASKRDRGFDEQYF
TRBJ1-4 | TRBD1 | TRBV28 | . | TGTGCCAGCAGCCCCCTTGAGACAGGGAGTTCTGAAAAACTGTTTTTT | CASSPLETGSSEKLFF
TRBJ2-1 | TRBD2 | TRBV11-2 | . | TGTGCCAGCAGCTTAGGTGGGAGGGCGAGAAATGAGCAGTTCTTC | CASSLGGRARNEQFF
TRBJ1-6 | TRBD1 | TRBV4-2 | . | TGTGCCAGCAGCCAAGGGGGGGCAGGGACAGGATCACCCCTCCACTTT | CASSQGGAGTGSPLHF
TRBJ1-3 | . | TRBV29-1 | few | TGCAGCGCCGTCTTCGGAAACACCATATATTTT | CSAVFGNTIYF
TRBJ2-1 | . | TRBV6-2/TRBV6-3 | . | TGTGCCAGCAGTTACTCAGACTATACTACCTACAATGAGCAGTTCTTC | CASSYSDYTTYNEQFF
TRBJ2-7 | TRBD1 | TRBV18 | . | TGTGCCAGCTCACCGGGACAGGGGGCCATTAAGCAGTACTTC | CASSPGQGAIKQYF
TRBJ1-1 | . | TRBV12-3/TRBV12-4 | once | TGTGCCAGCAGGGACAGATTGAACACTGAAGCTTTCTTT | CASRDRLNTEAFF
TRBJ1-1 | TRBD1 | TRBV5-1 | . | TGCGCCAGCAGCTTACAAGGACAGGCGAACACTGAAGCTTTCTTT | CASSLQGQANTEAFF
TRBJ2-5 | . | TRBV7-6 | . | TGTGCCAGCAGCTTAGGAGGAGGGGAGGTGGAGACCCAGTACTTC | CASSLGGGEVETQYF
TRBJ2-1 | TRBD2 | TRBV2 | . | TGTGCCAGCAGGGCCTCCGGACTAGCGGGGGGTAGGGGCAATGAGCAGTTCTTC | CASRASGLAGGRGNEQFF
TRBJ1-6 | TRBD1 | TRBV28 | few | TGTGCCAGCAGTTGGACGACAGGGGGCGATTCACCCCTCCACTTT | CASSWTTGGDSPLHF
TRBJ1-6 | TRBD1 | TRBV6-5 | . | TGTGCCAGCAGCCGAGGATGGGACAGCAATTCACCCCTCCACTTT | CASSRGWDSNSPLHF
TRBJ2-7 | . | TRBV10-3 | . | TGTGCCATCAGCAGAGGCGGGGACCGGGGGTACTTC | CAISRGGDRGYF
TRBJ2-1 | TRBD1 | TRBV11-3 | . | TGTGCCAGCAGCTATCGCCAGGGGGTAGGTAATGAGCAGTTCTTC | CASSYRQGVGNEQFF
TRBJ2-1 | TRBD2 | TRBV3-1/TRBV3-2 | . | TGTGCCAGCAGCCACCATGTGTGGGGGGGGATCACCAGCTCCTACAATGAGCAGTTCTTC | CASSHHVWGGITSSYNEQFF
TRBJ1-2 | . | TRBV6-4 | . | TGTGCCAGCAGTCCTGGGGCTCCCTATGGCTACACCTTC | CASSPGAPYGYTF
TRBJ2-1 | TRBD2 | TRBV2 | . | TGTGCCAGCTTTGTAGCGGGAGTATCGCAGTTCTTC | CASFVAGVSQFF
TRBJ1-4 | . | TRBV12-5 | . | TGTGCTAGTGGTTTTCTGACAGCACACGCGAATGAAAAACTGTTTTTT | CASGFLTAHANEKLFF
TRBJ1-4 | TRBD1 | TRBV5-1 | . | TGCGCCAGCAGCCCAGGAAACATGGGGACAGGTTATGAAAAACTGTTTTTT | CASSPGNMGTGYEKLFF
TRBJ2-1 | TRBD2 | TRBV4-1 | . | TGCGCCAGCAGTCCGAGTCTAGCGGGTTCCTACAATGAGCAGTTCTTC | CASSPSLAGSYNEQFF
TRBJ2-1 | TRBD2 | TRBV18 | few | TGTGCCAGCTCACCACAAAAGCGGGAGGGCCAGGAGCAGTTCTTC | CASSPQKREGQEQFF
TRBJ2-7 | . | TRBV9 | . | TGTGCCAGCAGCCCCCGGGTGTCCTACGAGCAGTACTTC | CASSPRVSYEQYF
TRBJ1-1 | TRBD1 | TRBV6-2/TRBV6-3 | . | TGTGCCAGCAGTGCGACAGGGGGCCTCACTGAAGCTTTCTTT | CASSATGGLTEAFF
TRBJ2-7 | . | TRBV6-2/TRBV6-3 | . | TGTGCCAGCAGTTTACACCATATCTCCTACGAGCAGTACTTC | CASSLHHISYEQYF
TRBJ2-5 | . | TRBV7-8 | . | TGTGCCAGCAGCGCGGGACCGAGTTCCCAGACCCAGTACTTC | CASSAGPSSQTQYF
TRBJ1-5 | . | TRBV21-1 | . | TGTGCCAGCAGCAAATTCGACGAGGGTATGAGCAATCAGCCCCAGCATTTT | CASSKFDEGMSNQPQHF
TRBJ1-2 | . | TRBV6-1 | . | TGTGCCAGCAGTGAGGGCAGAGGGAGAGGCTACACCTTC | CASSEGRGRGYTF
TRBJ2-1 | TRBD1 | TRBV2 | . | TGTGCCAGCAGTGGGCGACAGGGGGCGCTTTACAATGAGCAGTTCTTC | CASSGRQGALYNEQFF
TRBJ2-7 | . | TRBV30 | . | TGTGCCTGTTATCTCGGTAAGGGGGTCTACGAGCAGTACTTC | CACYLGKGVYEQYF
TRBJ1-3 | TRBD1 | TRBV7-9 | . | TGTGCCAGCGAGGACAGGGCGAATGGAAACACCATATATTTT | CASEDRANGNTIYF
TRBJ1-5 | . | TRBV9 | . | TGTGCCAGCAGCCCGACTCGTACCCAACTCGGCAGGGGTCCCCTATATAGCAATCAGCCCCAGCATTTT | CASSPTRTQLGRGPLYSNQPQHF
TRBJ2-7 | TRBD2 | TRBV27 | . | TGTGCCAGCAGTTTATCGATAGCGGGGGGGACGAGCTCCTACGAGCAGTACTTC | CASSLSIAGGTSSYEQYF
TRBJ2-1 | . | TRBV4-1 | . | TGCGCCAGCAGCCAATGGCTAGCGCAATACAATGAGCAGTTCTTC | CASSQWLAQYNEQFF
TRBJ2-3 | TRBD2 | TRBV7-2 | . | TGTGCCAGCAGCAAGACTAGCTTCACAGATACGCAGTATTTT | CASSKTSFTDTQYF
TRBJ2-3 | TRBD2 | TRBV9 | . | TGTGCCAGCAGCCGTCGGGGGGGATCAGCAGATACGCAGTATTTT | CASSRRGGSADTQYF
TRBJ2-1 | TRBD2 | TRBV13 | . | TGTGCCAGCAGCTTACGACTAGCGGGGTACAATGAGCAGTTCTTC | CASSLRLAGYNEQFF
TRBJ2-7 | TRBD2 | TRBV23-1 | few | TGCGCCAGCAGTCACCCGAGCGGGGGCCACGAGCAGTACTTC | CASSHPSGGHEQYF
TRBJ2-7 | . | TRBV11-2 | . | TGTGCCAGCAACCAAGTGACTGGTAGCGCCTACGAGCAGTACTTC | CASNQVTGSAYEQYF
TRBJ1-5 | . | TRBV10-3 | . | TGTGCCACAAGGGACTTACCCGATCAGCCCCAGCATTTT | CATRDLPDQPQHF
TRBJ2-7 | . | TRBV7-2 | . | TGTGCCAGCACCAACGGGGGGCACACCTACGAGCAGTACTTC | CASTNGGHTYEQYF
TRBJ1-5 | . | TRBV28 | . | TGTGCCAGCAGCTCTAAACAGGGTAGTAGCAATCAGCCCCAGCATTTT | CASSSKQGSSNQPQHF
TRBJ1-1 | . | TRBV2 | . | TGTGCCAGCAGTGAAAGGGGAACTGAAGCTTTCTTT | CASSERGTEAFF
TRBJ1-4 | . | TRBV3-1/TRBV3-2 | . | TGTGCCAGCAGCCACCAGGACAGCCGATTTAATGAAAAACTGTTTTTT | CASSHQDSRFNEKLFF
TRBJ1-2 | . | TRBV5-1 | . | TGCGCCAGCAGCTTGGACCAGGGGAGCTATGGCTACACCTTC | CASSLDQGSYGYTF
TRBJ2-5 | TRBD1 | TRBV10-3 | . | TGTGCCACAGGACAGGGGCCCAACTACCAAGAGACCCAGTACTTC | CATGQGPNYQETQYF
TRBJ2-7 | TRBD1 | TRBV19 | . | TGTGCCAGTAGTGGGTCGGGACAGGGGCTCTACGAGCAGTACTTC | CASSGSGQGLYEQYF
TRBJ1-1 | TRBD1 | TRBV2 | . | TGTGCCAGCAGTGGACAGGGTGACACTGAAGCTTTCTTT | CASSGQGDTEAFF
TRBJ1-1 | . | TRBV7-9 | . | TGTGCCAGCAGCTTAGCTCAGGTGAACACTGAAGCTTTCTTT | CASSLAQVNTEAFF
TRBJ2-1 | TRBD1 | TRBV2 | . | TGTGCCAGCAGGGGGGACAGGTTCAATGAGCAGTTCTTC | CASRGDRFNEQFF
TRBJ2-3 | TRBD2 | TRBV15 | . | TGTGCCACCAGCAGAGGCAGCGGGAGCAGTTATACGCAGTATTTT | CATSRGSGSSYTQYF
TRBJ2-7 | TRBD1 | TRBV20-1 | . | TGCAGTGCTAGTCTAGTAGGGGGCCACGAGCAGTACTTC | CSASLVGGHEQYF
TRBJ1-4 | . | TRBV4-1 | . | TGCGCCAGCAGCCAACTAGCAACTAATGAAAAACTGTTTTTT | CASSQLATNEKLFF
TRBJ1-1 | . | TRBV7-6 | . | TGTGCCAGCAGCGCGGGTTCCACTGAAGCTTTCTTT | CASSAGSTEAFF